A single sample is the source of the 23 T cell receptor beta chains below, sequenced in a study of response to subunit inactivated influenza vaccine. TCRdb independently ran MiXCR on the RT-PCR reads; one entry per CDR3 protein. The repertoire holds more than 400,000 distinct CDR3 sequences, with approximately 7.2% as singletons. The input for sequencing was PBMCs from blood, taken about 24 months after vaccination. The source of these receptors is a man in his fifties or sixties who received an inactivated influenza vaccine.

This clonotype was counted only a few times. The gene calls are TRBV10-3 and TRBJ2-5, with a possible D match to TRBD1 (6 bases). The V end lost 3 bases, the J end lost 5 bases, and 10 bases lay between the germline ends. The CDR3 sequence is 13 residues long. CDR1 and CDR2 (germline): ENHRY, SYGVKD. The CDR3 loop reads CAISEGQSETQYF. In DNA, the CDR3 is TGTGCCATCAGTGAAGGACAGAGTGAGACCCAGTACTTC.

This clonotype has more than one count but fewer than ten. V gene TRBV4-2 combines with J gene TRBJ2-3, with 9 bases matching TRBD2. The junction had 6 bases not matched to a gene; V was cut back by 3 bases and J by 2 bases. Germline V gene lookup returns CDR1 LGHNA and CDR2 YNFKEQ. This CDR3 region has 16 residues. The CDR3 here is CASSQSLAGNTDTQYF. Written as DNA, the CDR3 is TGTGCCAGCAGCCAGTCCCTAGCGGGGAACACAGATACGCAGTATTTT.

In this sample, this clonotype turned up a few times. A read error may account for a junction end that differs from germline. The chain has TRBV7-8 and TRBJ2-5, with D hard to call. The CDR3 totals 15 residues. Germline CDR1 is SGHVS and CDR2 is FQNEAQ. The CDR3 is CASTLKVFPAETQYF. CDR3 in DNA: TGTGCCAGCACCTTAAAGGTATTCCCGGCAGAGACCCAGTACTTC.

This clonotype was seen at least ten times. The chain uses TRBV28 and TRBJ2-5; D remains unclear. V was cut by 5 bases and J by 5 bases, with 18 bases left in between. The germline CDR1 and CDR2 sequences are MDHEN and SYDVKM. The CDR3 contains 15 residues. The DNA of the CDR3 is TGTGCCAGCAGTCCCCGTCTAAGTGGCAGGGAGACCCAGTACTTC. It yields the protein CASSPRLSGRETQYF.

This clonotype has more than one count but fewer than ten. The V and J genes are TRBV5-1 and TRBJ2-2, with 7 bases identical to TRBD2. The CDR3 is 16 amino acids. Germline loops: CDR1 SGHRS, CDR2 YFSETQ. J was trimmed by 5 bases and V by 5 bases; bases with no gene match: 12. CDR3 region: CASRTIPGGGTGELFF. In nucleotides, the CDR3 is TGCGCCAGCAGGACGATACCGGGAGGCGGAACCGGGGAGCTGTTTTTT.

This clonotype was observed a handful of times. V is TRBV29-1 and J is TRBJ2-1, with D tentatively TRBD2 (6 bases). V was cut by 4 bases and J by 0 bases, with 10 bases left in between. Per germline, CDR1 SQVTM and CDR2 ANQGSEA. This CDR3 is 14 amino acids long. The CDR3 coding sequence is TGCAGCGTTGTTCTAGCGAGCTCCTACAATGAGCAGTTCTTC. It translates to CSVVLASSYNEQFF.

J is TRBJ2-1 and V is TRBV5-1, with TRBD2 identical over 10 bases. The CDR3 spans 17 residues. CDR1 and CDR2 from the germline V gene are SGHRS and YFSETQ. Trimming at V came to 3 bases and at J to 4 bases, leaving 10 bases not matched to a gene. The CDR3 region has the DNA TGCGCCAGCAGCTACGGACTAGCGGATTTCACTTACAATGAGCAGTTCTTC. The encoded protein is CASSYGLADFTYNEQFF. Supplemented by reference TRBV5-1 and TRBJ2-1, the full variable domain reads KAGVTQTPRYLIKTRGQQVTLSCSPISGHRSVSWYQQTPGQGLQFLFEYFSETQRNKGNFPGRFSGRQFSNSRSEMNVSTLELGDSALYLCASSYGLADFTYNEQFFGPGTRLTVL.

This clonotype occurred a few times. The V and J genes are TRBV11-2 and TRBJ2-5; no reliable D call. Per the germline V gene, CDR1 is SGHAT and CDR2 is FQNNGV. V shed 5 bases and J shed 7 bases, with 11 bases lying between them. The CDR3 runs 12 residues. CDR3 loop: CASSTPGGTQYF. CDR3 DNA sequence: TGTGCCAGCAGCACGCCCGGTGGGACCCAGTACTTC.

V is TRBV6-1 and J is TRBJ2-3, with 10 bases aligning to TRBD2. The V and J ends lost 7 bases and 6 bases, in that order; junction bases with no gene match: 7. The CDR3 covers 14 residues. Germline values: CDR1 MNHNS, CDR2 SASEGT. The chain's CDR3 is CASTKREGRDTQYF. CDR3 nucleotides: TGTGCCAGCACGAAGCGGGAGGGCCGGGATACGCAGTATTTT.

This clonotype was seen more than once but under ten times. The chain links TRBV15 to TRBJ2-4; D is unresolved. CDR1 LNHNV and CDR2 YYDKDF come from the germline V gene (reference sequence). The CDR3 length is 15 residues. Trimming left V 0 bases short and J 2 bases short, with 8 bases between. The CDR3 loop reads CATSRDRASKNIQYF. The CDR3 DNA is TGTGCCACCAGCAGAGATCGCGCGTCCAAAAACATTCAGTACTTC.

The rearrangement uses TRBV3-1 and TRBJ2-1, with 9 positions matching TRBD2. Germline lookup yields CDR1 LGHDT and CDR2 YNNKEL (reference sequence). CDR3 length equals 17 residues. The V and J ends lost 5 bases and 7 bases, in that order; junction bases with no gene match: 15. CDR3 coding DNA: TGTGCCAGCAGCAAAGTGGGCCGGCTAGCGGGATTGAATGAGCAGTTCTTC. Translation gives CASSKVGRLAGLNEQFF.

This clonotype was recorded at least ten times. CDR3 sequence: CASSQEGQLTNQPQHF. For the CDR3, the DNA is TGTGCCAGCAGCCAAGAAGGGCAGCTAACCAATCAGCCCCAGCATTTT. The genes are TRBV4-2 and TRBJ1-5; D remains ambiguous. Between the trimmed V and J ends, which lost 0 bases and 3 bases, there was a span of 12 bases. Germline V gene data show CDR1 as LGHNA and CDR2 as YNFKEQ. This CDR3 region has 16 residues.

The rearrangement links TRBV7-2 to TRBJ2-5; no clear D. The V and J ends lost 1 base and 1 base respectively, with 13 bases between them. This CDR3 has 16 amino acids. Germline CDR1 SGHTA, CDR2 FQGNSA. CDR3 region: CASSLVGPDLQETQYF. The CDR3 nucleotides are TGTGCCAGCAGCTTAGTAGGGCCAGACCTCCAAGAGACCCAGTACTTC. The full variable domain, rest sourced from reference TRBV7-2 and TRBJ2-5, is GAGVSQSPSNKVTEKGKDVELRCDPISGHTALYWYRQSLGQGLEFLIYFQGNSAPDKSGLPSDRFSAERTGGSVSTLTIQRTQQEDSAVYLCASSLVGPDLQETQYFGPGTRLLVL.

Only a few counts were recorded for this clonotype. The V gene is TRBV7-2, the J gene TRBJ2-3, with TRBD1 identical over 7 bases. Per the germline V gene, CDR1 is SGHTA and CDR2 is FQGNSA. The CDR3 covers 13 residues. Trimming removed 7 bases from V and 10 bases from J; junction bases left unmatched: 11. The CDR3 DNA sequence: TGTGCCAGCAACCGGGACAGCTCGCAAGCGCAGTATTTT. Translated: CASNRDSSQAQYF. Full variable domain (remainder filled in from reference TRBV7-2 and TRBJ2-3): GAGVSQSPSNKVTEKGKDVELRCDPISGHTALYWYRQSLGQGLEFLIYFQGNSAPDKSGLPSDRFSAERTGGSVSTLTIQRTQQEDSAVYLCASNRDSSQAQYFGPGTRLTVL.

This clonotype came up a few times. V gene TRBV27 combines with J gene TRBJ2-7, with a weak D call TRBD2 (6 bases). This CDR3 is built from 12 residues. The V gene lost 3 bases and the J gene lost 7 bases, with 10 bases spanning the gap. Germline CDR1 MNHEY, CDR2 SMNVEV (reference sequence). For the CDR3, the DNA is TGTGCCAGCAGTTTTCGGAGCGGGGAGCAGTACTTC. Translating gives CASSFRSGEQYF.

This clonotype was picked up a small number of times. This rearrangement joins TRBV4-2 to TRBJ2-1; 10 bases are shared with TRBD2. V lost 4 bases and J lost 4; bases outside the gene matches: 7. CDR3 length: 16 residues. Germline CDR1 and CDR2: LGHNA and YNFKEQ. The CDR3 nucleotides read TGTGCCAGCAGCCCAGATAGCGGGAGGCATTACAATGAGCAGTTCTTC. It translates to CASSPDSGRHYNEQFF.

This clonotype was detected ten times or more. The V gene is TRBV12-3 or TRBV12-4, the J gene TRBJ1-4; D ambiguous. With 6 bases removed from V and 5 bases from J, the gap between germline ends came to 13 bases. This CDR3 is built from 14 residues. The DNA for the CDR3 is TGTGCCAGCAGGCCTTCGCCGGGAAATGAAAAACTGTTTTTT. Residues: CASRPSPGNEKLFF.

This clonotype was found many times. J is TRBJ2-1 and V is TRBV5-1; 9 bases map to TRBD2. There are 15 residues in the CDR3. V lost 3 bases, J lost 6 bases, and 7 bases stayed unmatched. Per germline, CDR1 SGHRS and CDR2 YFSETQ. CDR3 DNA sequence: TGCGCCAGCAGCTGGGGACTAGCTGTAGGCAATGAGCAGTTCTTC. Translating gives CASSWGLAVGNEQFF. Based on the CDR3 plus reference TRBV5-1 and TRBJ2-1, the full variable domain is KAGVTQTPRYLIKTRGQQVTLSCSPISGHRSVSWYQQTPGQGLQFLFEYFSETQRNKGNFPGRFSGRQFSNSRSEMNVSTLELGDSALYLCASSWGLAVGNEQFFGPGTRLTVL.

This clonotype has a single count. CDR3 DNA sequence: TGTGCCATCAGAGATACGGGGTTTAACTATGGCTACACCTTC. Protein: CAIRDTGFNYGYTF. The V and J genes are TRBV10-3 and TRBJ1-2; no clear D gene. The V end lost 6 bases, the J end lost 1 base, and 12 bases lay between the germline ends. The CDR3 runs 14 residues. Germline CDR1 reads ENHRY; CDR2 reads SYGVKD.

This clonotype occurred a few times. The V call is TRBV6-1, the J call TRBJ2-2; 8 bases match TRBD2. V lost 8 bases, J lost 4 bases, and 12 bases stayed unmatched. Germline V gene data show CDR1 as MNHNS and CDR2 as SASEGT. This CDR3 is 16 amino acids long. CDR3 DNA: TGTGCCAGCCGAAAAATCGCCGGGACTAGCACCGGGGAGCTGTTTTTT. Amino acids: CASRKIAGTSTGELFF.

Here the CDR3 DNA reads TGCGCCAGCAGCTTGGGAGGGATTACCTACGAGCAGTACTTC. Amino acids: CASSLGGITYEQYF. The rearrangement joins TRBV5-1 to TRBJ2-7; D perhaps matches TRBD2 (5 bases). Trimming removed 0 bases from V and 2 bases from J, with 9 bases in between. Germline V gene lookup returns CDR1 SGHRS and CDR2 YFSETQ. There are 14 residues in the CDR3.

This clonotype occurred a few times. V and J are TRBV6-5 and TRBJ2-3; D is undetermined. V shed 5 bases and J shed 7 bases, with 10 bases lying between them. Germline assignment: CDR1 MNHEY and CDR2 SVGAGI. The length of the CDR3 is 12 residues. DNA of the CDR3: TGTGCCAGCAGTACCGACTTAAATACGCAGTATTTT. This codes for CASSTDLNTQYF.

CDR3: CSARGLAGVETQYF. For the CDR3, the DNA is TGCAGTGCCCGGGGACTAGCGGGGGTAGAGACCCAGTACTTC. The rearrangement joins TRBV20-1 to TRBJ2-5; 14 positions agree with TRBD2. CDR1 DFQATT and CDR2 SNEGSKA come from the germline V gene (reference sequence). V lost 6 bases and J lost 4; bases outside the gene matches: 4. This CDR3 spans 14 amino acids.